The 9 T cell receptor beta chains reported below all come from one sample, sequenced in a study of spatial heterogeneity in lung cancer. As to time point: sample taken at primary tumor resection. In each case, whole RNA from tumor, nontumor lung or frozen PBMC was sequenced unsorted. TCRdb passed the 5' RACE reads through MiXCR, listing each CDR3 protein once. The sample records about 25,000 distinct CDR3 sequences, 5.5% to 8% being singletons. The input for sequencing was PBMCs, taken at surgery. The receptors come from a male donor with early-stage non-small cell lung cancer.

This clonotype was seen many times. In DNA form, the CDR3 reads TGCAGTGCTTATATCGGGACAGCGAACACTGAAGCTTTCTTT. This codes for CSAYIGTANTEAFF. This chain links TRBV20-1 with TRBJ1-1; TRBD1 matches 7 bases. V was pared by 5 bases and J by 1 base, with 7 bases of the junction left unmatched. Germline V lookup: CDR1 DFQATT, CDR2 SNEGSKA (reference sequence). The length of the CDR3 is 14 residues.

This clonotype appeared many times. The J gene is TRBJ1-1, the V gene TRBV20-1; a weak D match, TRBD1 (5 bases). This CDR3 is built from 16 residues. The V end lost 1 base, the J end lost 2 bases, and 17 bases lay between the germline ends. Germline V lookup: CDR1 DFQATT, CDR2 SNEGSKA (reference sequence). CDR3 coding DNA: TGCAGTGCTAGAGCCCTAGCCGCGGGGCTCAACACTGAAGCTTTCTTT. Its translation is CSARALAAGLNTEAFF.

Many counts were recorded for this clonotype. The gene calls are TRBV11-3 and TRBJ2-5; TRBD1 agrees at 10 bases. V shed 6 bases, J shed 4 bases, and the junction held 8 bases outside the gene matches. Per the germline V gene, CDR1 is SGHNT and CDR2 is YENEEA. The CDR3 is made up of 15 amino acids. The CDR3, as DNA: TGTGCCAGCAGTTCCCGGGACAGGGGTATAGAGACCCAGTACTTC. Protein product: CASSSRDRGIETQYF.

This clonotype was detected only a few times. The CDR3 is CASSIGEGTDTQYF. In DNA form, the CDR3 reads TGCGCCAGCAGTATCGGGGAGGGCACAGATACGCAGTATTTT. The chain employs TRBV5-1 and TRBJ2-3; D might be TRBD2 (6 bases). CDR1 is SGHRS and CDR2 is YFSETQ in the germline V gene. V was cut by 5 bases and J by 1 base, with 11 bases left in between. CDR3 size: 14 residues.

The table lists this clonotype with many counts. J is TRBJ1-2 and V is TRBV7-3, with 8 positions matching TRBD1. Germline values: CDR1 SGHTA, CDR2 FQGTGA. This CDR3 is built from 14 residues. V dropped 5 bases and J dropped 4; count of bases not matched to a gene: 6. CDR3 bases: TGTGCCAGCAGCCTAGGACAGGGAACCTATGGCTACACCTTC. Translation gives CASSLGQGTYGYTF. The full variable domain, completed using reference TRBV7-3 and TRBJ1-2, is GAGVSQTPSNKVTEKGKYVELRCDPISGHTALYWYRQSLGQGPEFLIYFQGTGAADDSGLPNDRFFAVRPEGSVSTLKIQRTERGDSAVYLCASSLGQGTYGYTFGSGTRLTVV.

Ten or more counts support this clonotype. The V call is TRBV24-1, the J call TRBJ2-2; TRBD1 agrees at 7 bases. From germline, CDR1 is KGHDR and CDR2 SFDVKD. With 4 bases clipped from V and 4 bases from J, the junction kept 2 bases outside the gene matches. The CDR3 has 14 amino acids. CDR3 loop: CATSEGDSTGELFF. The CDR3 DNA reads TGTGCCACCAGTGAGGGGGACAGCACCGGGGAGCTGTTTTTT.

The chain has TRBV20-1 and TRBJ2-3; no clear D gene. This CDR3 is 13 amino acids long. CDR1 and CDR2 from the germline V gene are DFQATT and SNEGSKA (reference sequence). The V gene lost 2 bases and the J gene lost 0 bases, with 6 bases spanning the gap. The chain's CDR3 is CSARWSSTDTQYF. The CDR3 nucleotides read TGCAGTGCTAGATGGAGTAGCACAGATACGCAGTATTTT.

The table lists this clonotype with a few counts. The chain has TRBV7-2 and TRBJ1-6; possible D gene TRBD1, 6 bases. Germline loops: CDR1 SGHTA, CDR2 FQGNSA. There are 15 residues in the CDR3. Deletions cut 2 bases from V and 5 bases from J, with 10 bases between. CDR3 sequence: CASSLMGHDNSPLHF. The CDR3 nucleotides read TGTGCCAGCAGCTTAATGGGACACGATAATTCACCCCTCCACTTT.

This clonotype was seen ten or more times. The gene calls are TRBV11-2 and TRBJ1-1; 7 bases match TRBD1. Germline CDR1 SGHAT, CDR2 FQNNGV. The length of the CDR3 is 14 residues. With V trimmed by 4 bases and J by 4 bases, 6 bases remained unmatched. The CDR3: CASSSTGFSTEAFF. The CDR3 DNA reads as TGTGCCAGCAGCTCGACAGGGTTTTCCACTGAAGCTTTCTTT. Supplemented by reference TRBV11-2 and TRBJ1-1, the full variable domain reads EAGVAQSPRYKIIEKRQSVAFWCNPISGHATLYWYQQILGQGPKLLIQFQNNGVVDDSQLPKDRFSAERLKGVDSTLKIQPAKLEDSAVYLCASSSTGFSTEAFFGQGTRLTVV.